The 9 T cell receptor beta chains reported below all come from one sample, sequenced in a study of CD8+ T cells in alopecia areata. Reverse transcription of extracted RNA yielded cDNA, which provided the sequencing template. Here immunoSEQ multiplex PCR was the method, and the copy in TCRdb shows in-frame clones only, minus some. The sample lists over 110,000 clones; approximately 50% were seen once. The sample in question was CD4+ T cells sorted from blood, obtained at week 0. The receptors stem from a human donor with alopecia areata.

This chain joins TRBV7-9 and TRBJ2-7; TRBD2 matches 8 bases. The V segment lost 4 bases and the J segment 0 bases; nucleotides outside the gene matches: 8. Looked up from germline, CDR1 is SEHNR and CDR2 is FQNEAQ (reference sequence). This CDR3 region has 16 residues. The CDR3 loop is CASSSGPSGSSYEQYF. CDR3 DNA sequence: TGTGCCAGCAGCTCGGGCCCGAGCGGGAGCTCCTACGAGCAGTACTTC.

The rearrangement joins TRBV6-5 to TRBJ1-2, with 9 bases aligning to TRBD1. V lost 4 bases and J lost 8; bases outside the gene matches: 5. Germline CDR1 reads MNHEY; CDR2 reads SVGAGI. This CDR3 comprises 13 residues. CDR3: CASSSRTGEGYTF. As DNA, the CDR3 is TGTGCCAGCAGTTCCCGGACAGGGGAAGGCTACACCTTC.

V and J are TRBV29-1 and TRBJ2-7; no definite D call. This CDR3 contains 11 residues. V was shortened by 7 bases and J by 2 bases, with 9 bases between the two germline ends. Germline CDR1 reads SQVTM; CDR2 reads ANQGSEA. In DNA, the CDR3 is TGCAGCGCCGCTGGGGCCTACGAGCAGTACTTC. This encodes CSAAGAYEQYF.

The CDR3 DNA sequence: TGCAGCGTTCGAGCGGGAGTACCCTACGAGCAGTACTTC. It yields the protein CSVRAGVPYEQYF. The J gene is TRBJ2-7, the V gene TRBV29-1; TRBD2 matches 8 bases. The V gene's germline CDR1 is SQVTM and CDR2 ANQGSEA. V lost 5 bases and J lost 2; bases outside the gene matches: 5. The CDR3 contains 13 residues.

The gene calls are TRBV30 and TRBJ2-2; no definite D call. Germline CDR1 reads GTSNPN; CDR2 reads SVGIG (reference sequence). The CDR3 loop spans 13 amino acids. The V end was cut by 0 bases, the J end by 7 bases, with 9 bases between. The CDR3 region has the DNA TGTGCCTGGAGTGTACTTGGAAACGGGGAGCTGTTTTTT. It translates to CAWSVLGNGELFF. The complete variable domain, with remaining parts taken from reference TRBV30 and TRBJ2-2, reads SQTIHQWPATLVQPVGSPLSLECTVEGTSNPNLYWYRQAAGRGLQLLFYSVGIGQISSEVPQNLSASRPQDRQFILSSKKLLLSDSGFYLCAWSVLGNGELFFGEGSRLTVL.

V is TRBV6-5 and J is TRBJ1-5, with D possibly TRBD1 on 6 matching bases. This CDR3 comprises 14 residues. The germline V gene has CDR1 MNHEY and CDR2 SVGAGI. Trimming removed 7 bases at V and 4 bases at J, with 14 bases between. In DNA form, the CDR3 reads TGTGCCAGCATGAAGGGGACACCGAATCAGCCCCAGCATTTT. It yields the protein CASMKGTPNQPQHF.

This chain connects TRBV9 to TRBJ2-3; D call uncertain. The CDR3 has 12 amino acids. Trimming took 4 bases from V and 5 from J, leaving 8 bases between them. Per the germline V gene, CDR1 is SGDLS and CDR2 is YYNGEE. CDR3 DNA sequence: TGTGCCAGCAGCTATGGTGGAGATACGCAGTATTTT. Amino acid sequence: CASSYGGDTQYF.

V and J are TRBV25-1 and TRBJ2-3, with D possibly matching TRBD2 (6 bases). The germline gives CDR1 MGHDK, CDR2 SYGVNS. V was clipped by 8 bases and J by 0 bases, with 24 bases between them. The length of the CDR3 is 18 residues. CDR3 bases: TGTGCCAGCGTAGCAAATACACCGGACGGGACTAGCACAGATACGCAGTATTTT. It is translated as CASVANTPDGTSTDTQYF.

The rearrangement links TRBV19 to TRBJ2-1; 8 nucleotides agree with TRBD1. Trimming cost V 4 bases and J 12 bases; bases outside gene matches: 14. CDR3 length: 15 amino acids. Germline V gene sequence: CDR1 LNHDA, CDR2 SQIVND (reference sequence). The CDR3 nucleotides read TGTGCCAGTAGTAGGGGCGGACAGGGCGGCTTTGGGCAGTTCTTC. Residues: CASSRGGQGGFGQFF.